This entry is about one T cell receptor (beta chain). Its antigen is not identified. A much more abundant neighbour one base away suggests this may be a read error. The data were taken from a study of T cells in Graves' hyperthyroidism and ophthalmopathy. Study-wide background: Peripheral blood was secured at the point of initial diagnosis, before any treatment. The study, taken as a whole, reports: Appearing also in blood were most of the thyroid clonotypes expanded above 0.001. Before onset, by a median of around six months, the model predicted ophthalmopathy. Separation of ophthalmopathy from stable hyperthyroidism was achieved by a 13 V-J model.

Amplification of TCR beta CDR3 regions was performed using RNA transcripts as template. When the TCR CDR3 underwent first-round RT-PCR, the HTBI primer set was used. Each CDR3 protein is one row after TCRdb ran MiXCR on the multiplex PCR reads. The profile shows about 560,000 distinct CDR3 sequences, 15% to 20% of them singletons. CDR3 length equals 12 residues. Germline V lookup: CDR1 MDHEN, CDR2 SYDVKM. Trimming took off 6 bases at V and 10 bases at J, with 13 bases between the two ends. The chain is built from TRBV28 and TRBJ2-1; D is possibly TRBD1 (5 bases). Specimen: blood. The source is a woman younger than 35 with Graves' hyperthyroidism. Written as DNA, the CDR3 is TGTGCCAGCAGCCCGACAGTGTACGAGCAGTTCTTC. This gives the protein CASSPTVYEQFF.